This T cell receptor beta chain was recovered during a study of shared clonotypes between healthy human individuals. General study findings and limits: Clonotypes that were shared across a handful of donors made up around 5.5% of naive CD4 clonotypes. Non-shared clonotypes were found to have lower generation probabilities than the clonotypes that were shared by all four of the sorted-subset donors.

TCRdb keeps only in-frame clones here, not all; method: immunoSEQ multiplex PCR. The table records roughly 2.5 million clones, over 85% of them present only once. About this clone itself: The antigen is unknown.

The CDR3 runs 17 residues. In germline, CDR1 is MNHEY, CDR2 SMNVEV (reference sequence). V shed 1 base and J shed 0 bases, with 10 bases lying between them. This chain uses TRBV27 with TRBJ2-6; D may be TRBD1 (6 bases). Sequencing used naive CD4+ T cells sorted from blood. Stated subset: CD45RA+ positively selected. The source is a man younger than 35 in good health. CDR3 amino acids: CASSLWDTNSGANVLTF. DNA of the CDR3: TGTGCCAGCAGTTTATGGGACACTAACTCTGGGGCCAACGTCCTGACTTTC.